Listed below are T cell receptor beta chains from one sample, sequenced in a study of T-cell memory formation after mild COVID-19. TCRdb ran MiXCR on the 5' RACE reads and lists one entry per CDR3 protein. The table records some 180,000 distinct CDR3 sequences, around 20% of them present only once. Specimen: PBMCs or a T cell subset sorted from them (not recorded which). The source of these receptors is a man aged 18 to 30 who had mild COVID-19 (a few samples of this study predate the infection). Cell type and time point are not known. Each CDR3 is given with its conserved first and last residue. D genes are given only for firm matches. Clone sizes are given selectively: once, few, many, or a class where the clone is expanded.

d_call cdr3_length clone_size j_call v_call cdr3_aa cdr3_nt
TRBD1 14 few TRBJ1-2 TRBV28 CASRGQGFWYGYTF TGTGCCAGCAGAGGACAGGGGTTTTGGTATGGCTACACCTTC
- 16 few TRBJ2-2 TRBV7-8 CASSAEGAAATGELFF TGTGCCAGCAGCGCGGAGGGGGCCGCGGCCACCGGGGAGCTGTTTTTT
- 15 - TRBJ2-5 TRBV5-1 CASSHDGAPGETQYF TGCGCCAGCAGCCACGACGGGGCCCCTGGGGAGACCCAGTACTTC
- 13 few TRBJ2-1 TRBV10-3 CAISGPTGNEQFF TGTGCCATCAGTGGACCAACAGGTAATGAGCAGTTCTTC
- 13 - TRBJ1-6 TRBV6-2/TRBV6-3 CASSTDGNSPLHF TGTGCCAGCAGTACGGACGGAAATTCACCCCTCCACTTT
- 14 - TRBJ1-5 TRBV7-2 CASSNRGGLQPQHF TGTGCCAGCAGCAACCGGGGCGGACTGCAGCCCCAGCATTTT
- 14 - TRBJ1-5 TRBV6-5 CASRETYSNQPQHF TGTGCCTCACGGGAGACCTATAGCAATCAGCCCCAGCATTTT
- 15 - TRBJ1-4 TRBV28 CASISGTHADEKLFF TGTGCCAGCATCTCGGGGACCCATGCTGATGAAAAACTGTTTTTT
TRBD2 17 - TRBJ2-3 TRBV3-1 CASSHPGLAGAADTQYF TGTGCCAGCAGCCACCCCGGACTAGCGGGGGCAGCAGATACGCAGTATTTT
TRBD1 14 many TRBJ1-2 TRBV4-3 CASSHSTGDYGYTF TGCGCCAGCAGCCACTCGACAGGGGACTATGGCTACACCTTC
- 14 many TRBJ2-5 TRBV4-3 CASSQGRTRGTQYF TGCGCCAGCAGCCAAGGGAGGACCCGCGGGACCCAGTACTTC
- 14 many TRBJ2-3 TRBV7-9 CASSFGGGTDTQYF TGTGCCAGCAGCTTTGGAGGGGGCACAGATACGCAGTATTTT
- 20 - TRBJ1-4 TRBV20-1 CSARGHPRDGLPSTNEKLFF TGCAGTGCTAGAGGTCATCCGCGGGACGGGTTGCCTTCAACTAATGAAAAACTGTTTTTT
TRBD2 20 - TRBJ2-3 TRBV24-1 CATSDFGLAGRKSSTDTQYF TGTGCCACCAGTGATTTCGGCCTAGCGGGGCGAAAGTCTAGCACAGATACGCAGTATTTT
- 13 - TRBJ1-1 TRBV9 CASSVDLTGEAFF TGTGCCAGCAGCGTAGATCTGACAGGTGAAGCTTTCTTT
- 16 many TRBJ2-5 TRBV4-2 CASSQAAGQPQETQYF TGTGCCAGCAGCCAAGCAGCCGGACAGCCTCAAGAGACCCAGTACTTC
- 14 - TRBJ1-1 TRBV7-2 CASSLEGENTEAFF TGTGCCAGCAGCTTAGAGGGGGAGAACACTGAAGCTTTCTTT
- 15 - TRBJ2-2 TRBV4-1 CASNHPGENTGELFF TGCGCCAGCAACCATCCAGGGGAAAACACCGGGGAGCTGTTTTTT
TRBD2 14 few TRBJ2-3 TRBV12-5 CASGLGGYTDTQYF TGTGCTAGTGGCCTCGGGGGGTACACAGATACGCAGTATTTT
- 13 - TRBJ1-5 TRBV5-1 CASSFSSNQPQHF TGCGCCAGCAGCTTTAGCAGCAATCAGCCCCAGCATTTT
- 14 - TRBJ1-5 TRBV12-3/TRBV12-4 CASSLEGDTLPQHF TGTGCCAGCAGTTTAGAGGGGGATACGTTGCCCCAGCATTTT
- 12 - TRBJ1-3 TRBV6-6 CASSPTGNTIYF TGTGCCAGCAGTCCCACGGGAAACACCATATATTTT
TRBD1 12 - TRBJ1-1 TRBV7-2 CASSGGETEAFF TGTGCCTCGTCAGGGGGCGAAACTGAAGCTTTCTTT
TRBD1 18 - TRBJ2-6 TRBV4-1 CASSFRQGARSGANVLTF TGCGCCAGCAGTTTCAGACAGGGGGCGCGGTCTGGGGCCAACGTCCTGACTTTC
TRBD1 14 - TRBJ2-6 TRBV6-6 CASLNRGGANVLTF TGTGCCAGCCTAAACAGGGGTGGGGCCAACGTCCTGACTTTC
TRBD1 14 - TRBJ1-1 TRBV4-3 CASSQTTGGTEAFF TGCGCCAGCAGCCAGACGACAGGGGGCACTGAAGCTTTCTTT
TRBD2 16 few TRBJ2-3 TRBV20-1 CSARDGLAGGQDTQYF TGCAGTGCTAGAGACGGGCTAGCGGGGGGGCAAGATACGCAGTATTTT
- 14 few TRBJ2-5 TRBV6-6 CASSLGRPGETQYF TGTGCCAGCAGTCTGGGACGGCCGGGGGAGACCCAGTACTTC
TRBD1 15 few TRBJ2-7 TRBV9 CASSVGVTGGYEQYF TGTGCCAGCAGCGTAGGTGTGACAGGGGGTTACGAGCAGTACTTC
- 13 - TRBJ1-2 TRBV7-3 CASSSATFDGYTF TGTGCCAGCAGCTCGGCGACGTTCGATGGCTACACCTTC
TRBD1 14 - TRBJ1-5 TRBV6-5 CASRADRDGQPQHF TGTGCCAGCAGAGCCGACAGGGACGGTCAGCCCCAGCATTTT
- 13 - TRBJ2-3 TRBV6-2/TRBV6-3 CASSGYGGPTQYF TGTGCCAGCAGCGGTTACGGGGGGCCAACGCAGTATTTT
- 13 few TRBJ2-1 TRBV5-4 CASSLQGGNEQFF TGTGCCAGCAGCTTACAGGGTGGGAATGAGCAGTTCTTC
TRBD1 16 - TRBJ2-5 TRBV4-3 CASSLSPGQGTETQYF TGCGCCAGCAGCCTCTCGCCGGGACAGGGAACGGAGACCCAGTACTTC
- 15 few TRBJ1-5 TRBV6-1 CASAGSGVSNQPQHF TGTGCCAGCGCGGGCTCAGGGGTGAGCAATCAGCCCCAGCATTTT
TRBD1 14 many TRBJ1-5 TRBV20-1 CSARRDRGGQPQHF TGCAGTGCTAGAAGGGACAGGGGCGGCCAGCCCCAGCATTTT
TRBD1 16 - TRBJ2-3 TRBV28 CASSLMRGPSTDTQYF TGTGCCAGCAGTTTAATGAGGGGGCCTAGCACAGATACGCAGTATTTT
- 16 - TRBJ1-5 TRBV5-4 CASSVGDGGKNQPQHF TGTGCCAGCAGCGTTGGGGACGGGGGGAAGAATCAGCCCCAGCATTTT
- 14 - TRBJ1-2 TRBV9 CASSVEPRLLGYTF TGTGCCAGCAGCGTAGAACCCCGATTATTGGGCTACACCTTC
- 17 - TRBJ2-3 TRBV5-1 CASSRDGRGRGPDTQYF TGCGCCAGCAGTAGAGATGGTCGGGGGCGAGGGCCAGATACGCAGTATTTT
- 14 - TRBJ2-5 TRBV7-3 CASSPQTSHETQYF TGTGCCAGCAGCCCCCAGACTAGTCATGAGACCCAGTACTTC
- 15 - TRBJ2-2 TRBV6-1 CASSEAGGGTGELFF TGTGCCAGCAGTGAAGCCGGAGGGGGCACCGGGGAGCTGTTTTTT